A selection of T cell receptor beta chains follows, all from one sample in a study of T cell clusters in autoimmune cytopenias. TCRdb reanalyzed the multiplex PCR reads, giving one entry per CDR3 protein sequence and no DNA. The table for this sample gives some 11,000 distinct CDR3 sequences. Material: peripheral blood. The receptors stem from a human donor with an autoimmune cytopenia or autoimmune hepatitis (not recorded which). Both conserved end residues are part of each CDR3. The order of the fields is V gene, J gene, clone size, CDR3 protein. Size tells how often a clone was seen (once, few, many) or the class of an expanded clone, and some rows leave it out.

V gene: TRBV7-3; J gene: TRBJ2-1; clone size: NA; CDR3 protein: CASSPNEGAEAYEQFF
V gene: TRBV12-3/TRBV12-4; J gene: TRBJ2-5; clone size: NA; CDR3 protein: CASSLDSITGETQYF
V gene: TRBV6-5; J gene: TRBJ2-1; clone size: NA; CDR3 protein: CASSLAGGPSYNEQFF
V gene: TRBV19; J gene: TRBJ1-5; clone size: medium-sized; CDR3 protein: CASSPGQGSYSNQPQHF
V gene: TRBV19; J gene: TRBJ1-2; clone size: NA; CDR3 protein: CASRQELYGYTF
V gene: TRBV5-6; J gene: TRBJ1-5; clone size: NA; CDR3 protein: CASSLGTDSNQPQHF
V gene: TRBV19; J gene: TRBJ1-2; clone size: NA; CDR3 protein: CASSLQGARHYGYTF
V gene: TRBV15; J gene: TRBJ2-1; clone size: NA; CDR3 protein: CATSRGQRSYNEQFF
V gene: TRBV5-1; J gene: TRBJ1-4; clone size: NA; CDR3 protein: CASSTTFNEKLFF
V gene: TRBV6-1; J gene: TRBJ2-4; clone size: NA; CDR3 protein: CASMGTILAKNIQYF
V gene: TRBV29-1; J gene: TRBJ1-1; clone size: NA; CDR3 protein: CSVEDGSGGYTEAFF
V gene: TRBV7-6; J gene: TRBJ2-2; clone size: NA; CDR3 protein: CASSSLAGEGGELFF
V gene: TRBV19; J gene: TRBJ1-1; clone size: NA; CDR3 protein: CASGQVNEAFF
V gene: TRBV6-1; J gene: TRBJ1-2; clone size: NA; CDR3 protein: CASREGTADYGYTF
V gene: TRBV27; J gene: TRBJ2-3; clone size: NA; CDR3 protein: CASVSTDTQYF
V gene: TRBV12-3/TRBV12-4; J gene: TRBJ2-2; clone size: medium-sized; CDR3 protein: CASNSRGANTGELFF
V gene: TRBV27; J gene: TRBJ2-2; clone size: NA; CDR3 protein: CASRELTGELFF